The 19 T cell receptor beta chains given below trace back to one sample, sequenced in a study of cytomegalovirus exposure and HLA in healthy donors. It was with 60 Vbeta and 13 Jbeta primers that the PCR ran. Sequenced by immunoSEQ multiplex PCR; TCRdb stores in-frame clones only, minus some. Among under 170,000 clones listed, 79% were seen once. Material for sequencing was PBMCs. The receptors here all came from a man aged 50 to 60 in good health and CMV-seropositive.

The chain carries TRBV11-2 and TRBJ2-5; no clear D gene. Germline V gene sequence: CDR1 SGHAT, CDR2 FQNNGV. The CDR3 runs to 13 residues. V shed 5 bases and J shed 4 bases, with 11 bases lying between them. The CDR3 DNA follows: TGTGCCAGCAGCCGTGATAGGAGAGAGACCCAGTACTTC. It is translated as CASSRDRRETQYF.

The rearrangement joins TRBV30 to TRBJ2-1; 9 bases agree with TRBD2. CDR1 is GTSNPN and CDR2 is SVGIG in the germline V gene (reference sequence). The CDR3 runs 16 residues. The V gene end was trimmed by 3 bases and the J gene end by 7 bases; junction bases not matched to a gene: 13. The CDR3 loop reads CAWSLGWPSGGNEQFF. CDR3 DNA: TGTGCCTGGAGCCTCGGGTGGCCAAGCGGGGGGAATGAGCAGTTCTTC.

The V and J genes are TRBV15 and TRBJ1-3, with 7 bases identical to TRBD1. CDR3 length: 14 amino acids. With V trimmed by 5 bases and J by 2 bases, 3 bases remained unmatched. Germline V lookup: CDR1 LNHNV, CDR2 YYDKDF (reference sequence). CDR3 DNA: TGTGCCACCAGCTTAGGGACAGCTGGAAACACCATATATTTT. The encoded protein is CATSLGTAGNTIYF.

The V gene is TRBV14, the J gene TRBJ2-7; 8 positions agree with TRBD1. The germline gives CDR1 SGHDN, CDR2 FVKESK. Trimming at V came to 1 base and at J to 1 base, leaving 6 bases not matched to a gene. This CDR3 comprises 16 residues. CDR3 sequence reads: CASSQVGRTGSYEQYF. The CDR3 DNA is TGTGCCAGCAGCCAAGTTGGGCGGACAGGGTCCTACGAGCAGTACTTC.

This clone was counted a single time. V gene TRBV11-2 combines with J gene TRBJ2-7; 8 bases map to TRBD2. V shed 2 bases, J shed 6 bases, and the junction held 9 bases outside the gene matches. The length of the CDR3 is 15 residues. Germline V lookup: CDR1 SGHAT, CDR2 FQNNGV. The CDR3 region is CASSLSGLARVEQYF. In nucleotides, the CDR3 is TGTGCCAGCAGCTTATCCGGACTAGCCAGGGTCGAGCAGTACTTC. The variable domain in full, completed from reference TRBV11-2 and TRBJ2-7, reads EAGVAQSPRYKIIEKRQSVAFWCNPISGHATLYWYQQILGQGPKLLIQFQNNGVVDDSQLPKDRFSAERLKGVDSTLKIQPAKLEDSAVYLCASSLSGLARVEQYFGPGTRLTVT.

The CDR3 here is CAIGRRRGQVEQYF. DNA for the CDR3: TGTGCCATCGGAAGGAGAAGGGGGCAGGTCGAGCAGTACTTC. The V gene is TRBV10-3, the J gene TRBJ2-7; 7 nucleotides line up with TRBD1. Trimming took 8 bases from V and 6 from J; bases not matched to a gene: 13. This CDR3 comprises 14 residues. From germline, CDR1 is ENHRY and CDR2 SYGVKD.

The V and J genes are TRBV15 and TRBJ2-1; tentatively, D is TRBD2 (5 bases). The CDR3 length is 17 residues. Germline assignment: CDR1 LNHNV and CDR2 YYDKDF (reference sequence). Trimming removed 6 bases from V and 0 bases from J, with 18 bases in between. The CDR3 DNA sequence: TGTGCCACCAGGGAGAGATGGCAGCGGAGCTCCTACAATGAGCAGTTCTTC. It encodes CATRERWQRSSYNEQFF.

This clone was recorded only once. The rearrangement links TRBV10-2 to TRBJ1-1; 7 bases map to TRBD1. This CDR3 is 16 amino acids long. V trimming: 7 bases; J trimming: 3 bases; junction bases outside the gene matches: 14. Looked up from germline, CDR1 is WSHSY and CDR2 is SAAADI. The CDR3 DNA follows: TGCGCCAGCACCCGTTTATCGGCAGGGGGTGACACTGAAGCTTTCTTT. This translates into CASTRLSAGGDTEAFF.

The chain links TRBV5-5 to TRBJ1-3, with a possible D match to TRBD1 (5 bases). The germline V gene encodes CDR1 SGHKS and CDR2 YYEKEE (reference sequence). The CDR3 length is 15 residues. V lost 6 bases, J lost 4 bases, and 17 bases lay in between. The CDR3 DNA follows: TGTGCCAGCAAAGCTATCGCAGGGCAAGGAAACACCATATATTTT. It codes for CASKAIAGQGNTIYF. Supplemented by reference TRBV5-5 and TRBJ1-3, the full variable domain reads DAGVTQSPTHLIKTRGQQVTLRCSPISGHKSVSWYQQVLGQGPQFIFQYYEKEERGRGNFPDRFSARQFPNYSSELNVNALLLGDSALYLCASKAIAGQGNTIYFGEGSWLTVV.

This clone appeared a few times. The chain recombines TRBV6-1 with TRBJ2-3, with D possibly matching TRBD1 (6 bases). V was trimmed by 2 bases and J by 3 bases, leaving 9 bases between them. Germline CDR1 reads MNHNS; CDR2 reads SASEGT. This CDR3 is 14 amino acids long. The CDR3 spells CASSESQGTDTQYF. CDR3 coding DNA: TGTGCCAGCAGTGAATCCCAGGGGACAGATACGCAGTATTTT.

J is TRBJ1-6 and V is TRBV6-1, with a possible D match to TRBD1 (5 bases). Germline CDR1 MNHNS, CDR2 SASEGT. The length of the CDR3 is 14 residues. Trimming shortened V by 5 bases and J by 6 bases, and 11 bases separated the two germline ends. Here the CDR3 reads CASSWQGGNSPLHF. CDR3 nucleotide sequence: TGTGCCAGCAGTTGGCAGGGCGGTAATTCACCCCTCCACTTT.

This clone was seen more than once but under ten times. This sequence joins TRBV7-7 and TRBJ2-1; D perhaps matches TRBD2 (5 bases). The germline V gene encodes CDR1 SSHAT and CDR2 FNYEAQ (reference sequence). The CDR3 is 15 residues long. The CDR3 DNA reads as TGTTCTAGCAGCTTAAGTTTGAGCGTCTCCAATGAGCAGTTCTTC. As protein: CSSSLSLSVSNEQFF.

The rearrangement uses TRBV4-1 and TRBJ2-1; TRBD2 agrees at 7 bases. Germline V gene sequence: CDR1 MGHRA, CDR2 YSYEKL. The CDR3 length is 17 residues. J gave up 4 bases and V 0 bases, and 9 bases lay outside the gene matches. This CDR3 is CASSQDSRGLLYNEQFF. The CDR3 DNA reads as TGCGCCAGCAGCCAAGATAGTCGGGGACTACTTTACAATGAGCAGTTCTTC.

This chain joins TRBV19 and TRBJ2-2; 8 nucleotides align to TRBD1. Germline CDR1 LNHDA, CDR2 SQIVND (reference sequence). V shed 5 bases and J 10 bases; nucleotides not matched to a gene: 15. The CDR3 is 16 residues long. This chain's CDR3 is CASSPGQGTSAKELFF. CDR3 nucleotides: TGTGCCAGTAGTCCTGGACAGGGCACGTCAGCCAAGGAGCTGTTTTTT.

In this sample, this clone turned up a few times. The chain combines TRBV28 with TRBJ2-3, with TRBD2 matching over 15 bases. CDR1 is MDHEN and CDR2 is SYDVKM in the germline V gene. The CDR3 length is 21 residues. Unmatched junction bases numbered 19, after V lost 5 bases and J lost 4 bases. The CDR3 spells CASSTSLGRTSGGEGPDTQYF. CDR3 coding DNA: TGTGCCAGCAGTACCTCCCTTGGCAGGACTAGCGGGGGGGAGGGCCCAGATACGCAGTATTTT.

The V call is TRBV28, the J call TRBJ2-7; possibly TRBD1 for D (6 bases). V shed 2 bases and J shed 0 bases, with 14 bases lying between them. The CDR3 is made up of 16 amino acids. The germline gives CDR1 MDHEN, CDR2 SYDVKM. The CDR3 bases are TGTGCCAGCAGTTTACAGTCTTTGGGGGCCTCCTACGAGCAGTACTTC. It codes for CASSLQSLGASYEQYF.

V usage is TRBV19 and J usage is TRBJ2-5; D might be TRBD2 (6 bases). The V end was cut by 7 bases, the J end by 6 bases, with 18 bases between. The CDR3 runs to 14 residues. CDR1 and CDR2 (germline): LNHDA, SQIVND (reference sequence). The CDR3 here is CASTGVTSPKTQYF. DNA for the CDR3: TGTGCCAGTACGGGAGTCACTAGTCCGAAGACCCAGTACTTC.

The chain recombines TRBV2 with TRBJ2-1; possibly TRBD2 for D (6 bases). Trimming shortened V by 5 bases and J by 14 bases, and 10 bases separated the two germline ends. Germline V gene lookup returns CDR1 SNHLY and CDR2 FYNNEI. This CDR3 has 10 amino acids. The CDR3 loop is CASSTREKFF. The DNA for the CDR3 is TGTGCCAGCAGTACCCGGGAGAAGTTCTTC.

The chain employs TRBV4-1 and TRBJ2-3; no firm D call. Germline values: CDR1 MGHRA, CDR2 YSYEKL. This CDR3 has 13 amino acids. V was shortened by 1 base and J by 8 bases, with 10 bases between the two germline ends. The CDR3 region is CASSQAVSGTQYF. As DNA, the CDR3 is TGCGCCAGCAGCCAAGCCGTTTCGGGTACGCAGTATTTT.